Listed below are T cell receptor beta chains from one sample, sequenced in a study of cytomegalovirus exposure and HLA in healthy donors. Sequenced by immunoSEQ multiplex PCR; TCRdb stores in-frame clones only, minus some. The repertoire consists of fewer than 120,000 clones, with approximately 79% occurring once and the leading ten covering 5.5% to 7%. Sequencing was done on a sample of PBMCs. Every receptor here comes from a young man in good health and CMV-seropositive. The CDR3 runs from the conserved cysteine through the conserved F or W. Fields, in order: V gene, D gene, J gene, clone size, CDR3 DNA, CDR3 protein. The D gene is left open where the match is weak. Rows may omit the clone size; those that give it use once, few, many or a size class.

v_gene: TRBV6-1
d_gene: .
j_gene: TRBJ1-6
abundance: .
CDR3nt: TGTGCCAGCAATAAGGGGTTGGCCAATTCACCCCTCCACTTT
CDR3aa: CASNKGLANSPLHF

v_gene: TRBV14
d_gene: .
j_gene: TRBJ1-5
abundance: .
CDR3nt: TGTGCCAGCAGCCAGGGGGGGCGGAATCAGCCCCAGCATTTT
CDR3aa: CASSQGGRNQPQHF

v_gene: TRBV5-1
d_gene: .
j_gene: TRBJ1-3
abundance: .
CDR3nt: TGCGCCAGCAGCTTGGCCGGAGCGAGGACTGGAAACACCATATATTTT
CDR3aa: CASSLAGARTGNTIYF

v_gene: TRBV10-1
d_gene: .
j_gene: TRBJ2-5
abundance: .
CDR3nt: TGCGCCAGCAGTGAGTCCCTAGCCCAAGAGACCCAGTACTTC
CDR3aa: CASSESLAQETQYF

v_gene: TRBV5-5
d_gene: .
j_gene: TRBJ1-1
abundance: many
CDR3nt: TGTGCCAGCAGCTTTCAGAACACTGAAGCTTTCTTT
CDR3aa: CASSFQNTEAFF

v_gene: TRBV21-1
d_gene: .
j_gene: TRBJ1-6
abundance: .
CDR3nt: TGTGCCAGCAGCAAACTCGGTATACCCCTCCACTTT
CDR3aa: CASSKLGIPLHF

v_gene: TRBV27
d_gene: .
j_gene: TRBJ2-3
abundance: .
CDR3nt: TGTGCCAGCAGTTTAAAGGATTGGCGGTCCACAGATACGCAGTATTTT
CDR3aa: CASSLKDWRSTDTQYF

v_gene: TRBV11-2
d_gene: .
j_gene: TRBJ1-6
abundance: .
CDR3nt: TGTGCCAGCAGCAAGGAGGGGACTCCCAATTCACCCCTCCACTTT
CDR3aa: CASSKEGTPNSPLHF

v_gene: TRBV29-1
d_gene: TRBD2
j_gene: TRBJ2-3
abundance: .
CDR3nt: TGCAGCGTTGATTCGACTAGCCCCCTCACAGATACGCAGTATTTT
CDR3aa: CSVDSTSPLTDTQYF

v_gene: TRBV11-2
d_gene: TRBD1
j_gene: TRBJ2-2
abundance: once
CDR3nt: TGTGCCAGCAGCACAAGGGACAGGGGGCAAACCGGGGAGCTGTTTTTT
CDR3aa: CASSTRDRGQTGELFF

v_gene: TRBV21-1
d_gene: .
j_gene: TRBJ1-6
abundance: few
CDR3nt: TGTGCCAGCAGCAAATACCGGGACAGGCCCCGAAATTCACCCCTCCACTTT
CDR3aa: CASSKYRDRPRNSPLHF

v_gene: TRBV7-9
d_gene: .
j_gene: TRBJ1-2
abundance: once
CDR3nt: TGTGCCAGCAGCCCCGCACTCACAGGGTATGGCTACACCTTC
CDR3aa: CASSPALTGYGYTF

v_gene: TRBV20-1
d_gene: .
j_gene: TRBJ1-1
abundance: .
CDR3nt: TGCAGTGCTAAAACCGGGGCTGAAGCTTTCTTT
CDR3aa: CSAKTGAEAFF

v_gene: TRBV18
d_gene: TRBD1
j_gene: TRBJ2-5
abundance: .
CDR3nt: TGTGCCAGCTCACCACGGGGACAGGTGGGAGAGACCCAGTACTTC
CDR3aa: CASSPRGQVGETQYF

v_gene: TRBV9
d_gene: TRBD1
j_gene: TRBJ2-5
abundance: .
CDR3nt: TGTGCCAGCAGCAACCCGACAGGGTCGGACCCCCGCGGGGAGACCCAGTACTTC
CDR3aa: CASSNPTGSDPRGETQYF

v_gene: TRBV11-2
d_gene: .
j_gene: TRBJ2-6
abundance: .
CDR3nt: TGTGCCAGCAGCCCCAGAGGGTCAAGCTCTGGGGCCAACGTCCTGACTTTC
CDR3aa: CASSPRGSSSGANVLTF

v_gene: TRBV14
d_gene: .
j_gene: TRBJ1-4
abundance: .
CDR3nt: TGTGCCAGCAGCCGGGGGGGCAGTGAAAAACTGTTTTTT
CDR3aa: CASSRGGSEKLFF

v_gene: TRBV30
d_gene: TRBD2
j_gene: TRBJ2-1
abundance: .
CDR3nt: TGTGCCTGGAGTGGGACTAGCGGGGGCCCAAGGTTCTTC
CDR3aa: CAWSGTSGGPRFF

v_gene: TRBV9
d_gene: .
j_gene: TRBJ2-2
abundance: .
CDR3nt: TGTGCCAGCAGCTCAGACGCCAGGGGAGGGACCGGGGAGCTGTTTTTT
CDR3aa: CASSSDARGGTGELFF

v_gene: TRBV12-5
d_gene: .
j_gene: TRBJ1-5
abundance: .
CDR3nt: TGTGCTAGTCGGGAGGGCGGAAACAATCAGCCCCAGCATTTT
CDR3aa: CASREGGNNQPQHF

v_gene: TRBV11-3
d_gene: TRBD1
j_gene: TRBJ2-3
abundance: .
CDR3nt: TGTGCCAGCAGCACACAGGGGGGACCTAGCACAGATACGCAGTATTTT
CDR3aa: CASSTQGGPSTDTQYF

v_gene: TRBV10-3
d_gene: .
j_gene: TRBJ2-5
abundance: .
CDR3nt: TGTGCCTCCACGGCGGACATAGAAGAGACCCAGTACTTC
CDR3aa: CASTADIEETQYF

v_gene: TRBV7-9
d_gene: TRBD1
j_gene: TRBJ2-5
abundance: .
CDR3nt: TGTGCCAGCAGCTTAGCCGGGACAGGGCTCCAAGAGACCCAGTACTTC
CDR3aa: CASSLAGTGLQETQYF

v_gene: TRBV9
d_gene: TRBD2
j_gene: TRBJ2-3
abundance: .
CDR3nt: TGTGCCAGCAGCTCCCCGACAGCGGGGGACCTTAGCACAGATACGCAGTATTTT
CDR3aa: CASSSPTAGDLSTDTQYF

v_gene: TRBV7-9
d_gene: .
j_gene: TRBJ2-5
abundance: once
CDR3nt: TGTGCCAGCAGCTTAGAAGGCGGTCGCGGGCAAGAGACCCAGTACTTC
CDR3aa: CASSLEGGRGQETQYF

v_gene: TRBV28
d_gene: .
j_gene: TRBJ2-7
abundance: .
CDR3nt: TGTGCCAGCAGCTCTCCGGGACACAAGTTCTCCTACGAGCAGTACTTC
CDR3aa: CASSSPGHKFSYEQYF

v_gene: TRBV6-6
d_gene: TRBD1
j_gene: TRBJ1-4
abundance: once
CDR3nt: TGTGCCAGCAGTCGGGACAGGGTGTCTGATGAAAAACTGTTTTTT
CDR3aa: CASSRDRVSDEKLFF

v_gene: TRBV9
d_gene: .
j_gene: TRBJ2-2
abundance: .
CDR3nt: TGTGCCAGCAGCGTAGATGCGGGGCCGAACACCGGGGAGCTGTTTTTT
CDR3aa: CASSVDAGPNTGELFF

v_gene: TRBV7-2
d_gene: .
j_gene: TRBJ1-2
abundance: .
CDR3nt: TGTGCCAGCAGCCCATCGCTTGAGACAGCTAATGGCTACACCTTC
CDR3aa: CASSPSLETANGYTF

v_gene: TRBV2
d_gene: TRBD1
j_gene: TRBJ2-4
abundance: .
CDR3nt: TGTGCCAGCAGCACGACAGGGGGAGAAAACATTCAGTACTTC
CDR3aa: CASSTTGGENIQYF

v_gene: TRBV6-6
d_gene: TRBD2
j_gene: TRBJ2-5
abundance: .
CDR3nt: TGTGCCAGCAGTTACCGCGTAGCGGGGGGGCAAGAGACCCAGTACTTC
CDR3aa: CASSYRVAGGQETQYF

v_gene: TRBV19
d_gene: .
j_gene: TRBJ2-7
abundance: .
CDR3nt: TGTGCCAGTAGTATAGTTACGGGGTCAGGCTACGAGCAGTACTTC
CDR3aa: CASSIVTGSGYEQYF

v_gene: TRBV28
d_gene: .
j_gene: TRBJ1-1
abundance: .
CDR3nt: TGTGCCAGCAGTTCCTTCGGACAGATCCAAGCTTTCTTT
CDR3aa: CASSSFGQIQAFF

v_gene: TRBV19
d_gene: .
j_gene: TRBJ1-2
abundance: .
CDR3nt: TGTGCCAGTAGTATGGAGAGCAGGGGCCAGGGAGGCTACACCTTC
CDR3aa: CASSMESRGQGGYTF

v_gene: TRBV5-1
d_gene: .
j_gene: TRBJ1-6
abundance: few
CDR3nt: TGCGCCAGCAGCTTGGGGACTGGAGGGGATAATTCACCCCTCCACTTT
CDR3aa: CASSLGTGGDNSPLHF

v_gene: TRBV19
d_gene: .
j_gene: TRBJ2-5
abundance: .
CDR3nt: TGTGCCAGTAGTATTTGGGCCCCAGGGGGGAGGGAGACCCAGTACTTC
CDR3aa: CASSIWAPGGRETQYF

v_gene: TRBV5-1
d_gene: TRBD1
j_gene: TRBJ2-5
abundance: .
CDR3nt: TGCGCCAGCAGGCATGGACAGGGGCAGGGAGAGACCCAGTACTTC
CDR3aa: CASRHGQGQGETQYF

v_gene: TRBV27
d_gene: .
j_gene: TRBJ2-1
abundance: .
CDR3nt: TGTGCCAGCAGTTTATCTAATCGCAATGAGCAGTTCTTC
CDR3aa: CASSLSNRNEQFF

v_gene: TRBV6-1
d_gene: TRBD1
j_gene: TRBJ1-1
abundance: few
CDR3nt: TGTGCCAGCAGTGAAGATGCTGGACAGGGGAAAACTGAAGCTTTCTTT
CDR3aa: CASSEDAGQGKTEAFF

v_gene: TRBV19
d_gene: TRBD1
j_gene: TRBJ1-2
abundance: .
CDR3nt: TGTGCCAGTAGTACGCCGGGACAGGACTATGGCTACACCTTC
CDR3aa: CASSTPGQDYGYTF

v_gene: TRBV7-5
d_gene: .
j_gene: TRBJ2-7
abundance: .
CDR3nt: TGTGTCAGAAGCTTAGCCCAGCGGGGGGTTTTCTACGAGCAGTACTTC
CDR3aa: CVRSLAQRGVFYEQYF

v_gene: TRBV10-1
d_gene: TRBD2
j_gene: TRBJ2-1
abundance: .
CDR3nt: TGCGCCAGCAGTGCCGGTGGTGCGGGGGAGGGTGAGCAGTTCTTC
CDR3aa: CASSAGGAGEGEQFF

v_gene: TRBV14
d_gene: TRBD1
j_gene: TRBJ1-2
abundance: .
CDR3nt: TGTGCCAGCAGAAAGACAGGGGCAAACTATGGCTACACCTTC
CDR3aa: CASRKTGANYGYTF

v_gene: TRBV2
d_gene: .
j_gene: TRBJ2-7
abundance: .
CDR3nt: TGTGCCAGCAAGGTGGGGGGCTCCTACGAGCAGTACTTC
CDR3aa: CASKVGGSYEQYF

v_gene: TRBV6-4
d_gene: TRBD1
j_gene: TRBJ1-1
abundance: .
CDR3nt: TGTGCCAGCAGTGACACGGACAGGGGTACTGAAGCTTTCTTT
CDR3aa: CASSDTDRGTEAFF

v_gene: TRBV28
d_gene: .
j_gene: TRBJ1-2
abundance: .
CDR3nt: TGTGCCAGCAGTACATCGACAGGCCTTTCCAACTATGGCTACACCTTC
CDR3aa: CASSTSTGLSNYGYTF

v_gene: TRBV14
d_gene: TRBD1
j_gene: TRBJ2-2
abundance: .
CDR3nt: TGTGCCAGCAGCCAATTAAGGGGGCACGGCACCGGGGAGCTGTTTTTT
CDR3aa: CASSQLRGHGTGELFF